The next 16 T cell receptor beta chains were all read from a single sample in a study of blood T cell repertoires in COVID-19. The method was immunoSEQ multiplex PCR; TCRdb's version includes in-frame clones alone and lacks a portion of them. The repertoire holds 350,000 to 500,000 clones, with around nine tenths as singletons. The sequenced sample was PBMCs or T cells enriched from blood (not recorded which). These receptors all stem from a young woman who had been exposed to COVID-19.

The chain links TRBV5-1 to TRBJ2-1; 9 bases fit TRBD1. The length of the CDR3 is 15 residues. The germline V gene encodes CDR1 SGHRS and CDR2 YFSETQ. V dropped 2 bases and J dropped 2; count of bases not matched to a gene: 2. CDR3: CASSFDRGTYNEQFF. The CDR3 bases are TGCGCCAGCAGCTTCGACAGGGGGACCTACAATGAGCAGTTCTTC.

The chain joins TRBV5-6 to TRBJ2-3; D gene unclear. The CDR3 totals 16 residues. Germline CDR1 SGHDT, CDR2 YYEEEE. Trimming shortened V by 0 bases and J by 2 bases, and 13 bases separated the two germline ends. This chain's CDR3 is CASSLDPSPLTDTQYF. DNA for the CDR3: TGTGCCAGCAGCTTGGACCCGTCCCCACTCACAGATACGCAGTATTTT. Combining the CDR3 with reference TRBV5-6 and TRBJ2-3 gives the whole variable domain DAGVTQSPTHLIKTRGQQVTLRCSPKSGHDTVSWYQQALGQGPQFIFQYYEEEERQRGNFPDRFSGHQFPNYSSELNVNALLLGDSALYLCASSLDPSPLTDTQYFGPGTRLTVL.

The chain carries TRBV5-4 and TRBJ1-1; D not certain. This CDR3 region has 16 residues. The germline gives CDR1 SGHNT, CDR2 YYREEE (reference sequence). The germline V and J ends were trimmed by 3 bases and 0 bases, with 15 bases remaining between them. In DNA, the CDR3 is TGTGCCAGCAGCTCCAGGTACGGCTTCATGAACACTGAAGCTTTCTTT. It codes for CASSSRYGFMNTEAFF.

J is TRBJ1-1 and V is TRBV12-3 or TRBV12-4, with D unclear. V lost 8 bases and J lost 5, with 9 bases in between. The length of the CDR3 is 11 residues. CDR3: CASGSFTEAFF. The CDR3 DNA is TGTGCCAGCGGTTCTTTTACTGAAGCTTTCTTT.

This chain links TRBV6-1 with TRBJ1-2; weak D call: TRBD1 (5 bases). Trimming pared 5 bases from V and 4 bases from J, leaving 14 bases between. The length of the CDR3 is 14 residues. Looked up from germline, CDR1 is MNHNS and CDR2 is SASEGT. For the CDR3, the DNA is TGTGCCAGCAGTCCCGCGACAGAAGTCTATGGCTACACCTTC. Encoded protein: CASSPATEVYGYTF.

V gene TRBV12-3 or TRBV12-4 combines with J gene TRBJ1-1; D remains ambiguous. The CDR3 is 13 residues long. Trimming removed 3 bases from V and 7 bases from J, with 12 bases in between. CDR3 in DNA: TGTGCCAGCAGTTTTTCGGGAGGGATTGAAGCTTTCTTT. As protein: CASSFSGGIEAFF.

CDR3 DNA sequence: TGTGCCAGCTCACCACCATTGGGAGGGCCTGGCTACACCTTC. Encoded protein: CASSPPLGGPGYTF. The chain has TRBV18 and TRBJ1-2, with D uncertain. V was clipped by 0 bases and J by 7 bases, with 12 bases between them. Germline CDR1 reads KGHSH; CDR2 reads LQKENI. The CDR3 is 14 amino acids.

V is TRBV13 and J is TRBJ1-3; D is perhaps TRBD1 (5 bases). This CDR3 is built from 16 residues. V shed 2 bases and J shed 4 bases, with 15 bases lying between them. The germline CDR1 and CDR2 sequences are PRHDT and FYEKMQ (reference sequence). The CDR3: CASSLSFGAGGNTIYF. CDR3 DNA sequence: TGTGCCAGCAGCTTATCGTTCGGGGCGGGGGGAAACACCATATATTTT.

This clone was seen more than once but under ten times. J is TRBJ1-6 and V is TRBV4-1, with TRBD1 as a possible D gene (5 bases). Trimming took 2 bases from V and 6 from J, leaving 17 bases between them. This CDR3 comprises 17 residues. Germline V gene sequence: CDR1 MGHRA, CDR2 YSYEKL. CDR3 DNA sequence: TGCGCCAGCAGCCAAATCCCGGACGTAAGGGGTAATTCACCCCTCCACTTT. Residues: CASSQIPDVRGNSPLHF.

This chain joins TRBV3-1 (or the pseudogene TRBV3-2) and TRBJ2-7; weak D call: TRBD2 (5 bases). V was trimmed by 1 base and J by 3 bases, leaving 10 bases between them. Germline V CDR1 and CDR2: LGHDT, YNNKEL (reference sequence). The CDR3 totals 14 residues. CDR3 loop: CASSQGRTGYEQYF. CDR3 bases: TGTGCCAGCAGCCAAGGGAGGACGGGCTACGAGCAGTACTTC.

V gene TRBV6-5 combines with J gene TRBJ1-6; 8 nucleotides line up with TRBD1. J gave up 9 bases and V 8 bases, and 6 bases lay outside the gene matches. CDR1 is MNHEY, CDR2 SVGAGI, per germline. The length of the CDR3 is 13 residues. In DNA, the CDR3 is TGTGCCAGCGGTCCGGGACAGGTTTCACCCCTCCACTTT. Its translation: CASGPGQVSPLHF.

The rearrangement joins TRBV3-1 (or the pseudogene TRBV3-2) to TRBJ1-2; a weak D match, TRBD1 (5 bases). From germline, CDR1 is LGHDT and CDR2 YNNKEL (reference sequence). CDR3 size: 14 residues. V was cut by 0 bases and J by 7 bases, with 12 bases left in between. The CDR3 nucleotides are TGTGCCAGCAGCCAAGAAGGCGGGGGTGGTGGCTACACCTTC. Its translation is CASSQEGGGGGYTF.

The chain couples TRBV13 to TRBJ2-1, with D tentatively TRBD1 (5 bases). Germline-derived CDR1 and CDR2 are PRHDT and FYEKMQ (reference sequence). CDR3 length equals 14 residues. Trimming took off 1 base at V and 5 bases at J, with 9 bases between the two ends. CDR3 in DNA: TGTGCCAGCAGCTTAGTAGGGGTCAACAATGAGCAGTTCTTC. Its translation is CASSLVGVNNEQFF.

This clone is a singleton in its sample. The V call is TRBV21-1, the J call TRBJ1-6; TRBD1, as called in the table, went unchecked against the DNA. TRBV21-1 is tagged as a pseudogene. The CDR3 is made up of 18 amino acids. CDR3 in amino acids: CASSKGKAGLCVNSPLHF. The CDR3 DNA sequence: TGTGCCAGCAGCAAAGGGAAGGCAGGGCTTTGTGTGAATTCACCCCTCCACTTT.

V gene TRBV3-1 (or the pseudogene TRBV3-2) combines with J gene TRBJ2-4; 11 bases agree with TRBD1. The CDR3 has 16 amino acids. Germline CDR1 is LGHDT and CDR2 is YNNKEL (reference sequence). After removal of 4 bases from V and 9 bases from J, the junction contained 11 bases not matched to a gene. The DNA of the CDR3 is TGTGCCAGCAGCCGGAAGGACAGGGGGCAATGGGGCATTCAGTACTTC. Amino acids: CASSRKDRGQWGIQYF.

This chain links TRBV6-5 with TRBJ2-7; TRBD1 aligns across 9 bases. The V gene's germline CDR1 is MNHEY and CDR2 SVGAGI. Germline trimming cut 6 bases from V and 5 bases from J; bases unmatched to any gene: 5. The CDR3 is 13 amino acids. CDR3 coding DNA: TGTGCCAGCAGAACAGGGGGCGCGGACGAGCAGTACTTC. Its protein product is CASRTGGADEQYF.